Listed below are T cell receptor beta chains from one sample, sequenced in a study of cytomegalovirus exposure and HLA in healthy donors. Produced via immunoSEQ multiplex PCR; TCRdb's table is partial and in-frame only. The repertoire table contains about 48,000 clones. Sequencing was done on a sample of PBMCs. These TCRs come from a woman in her thirties or forties in good health and CMV-seronegative. CDR3s include the opening cysteine and the closing phenylalanine or tryptophan. The D gene is left open where the match is weak.

CDR3 DNA	CDR3 protein	V gene	J gene	D gene
TGTGCCAGCAGTTTGACAGGGGAAGGGACTGAAGCTTTCTTT	CASSLTGEGTEAFF	TRBV28	TRBJ1-1	TRBD1
TGTGCCAGCAGCTCCGGGACAGCGATGAACACTGAAGCTTTCTTT	CASSSGTAMNTEAFF	TRBV5-5	TRBJ1-1	TRBD1
TGCGCCAGCAGCTTGGAAGGGGGCAACACTGAAGCTTTCTTT	CASSLEGGNTEAFF	TRBV5-1	TRBJ1-1	TRBD1
TGTGCCAGCAGCTTAGTGGCCGGACAGGTGAACACTGAAGATTTCTTT	CASSLVAGQVNTEDFF	TRBV7-2	TRBJ1-1	TRBD1
TGTGCCAGCAGCTTCGTGTTGGCAGGGCAAGATACGCAGTATTTT	CASSFVLAGQDTQYF	TRBV7-9	TRBJ2-3	NA
TGTGCCAGCTCACTCTTGGCCCCGACTGGAAGTTACACAGATACGCAGTATTTT	CASSLLAPTGSYTDTQYF	TRBV18	TRBJ2-3	NA
TGTGCCAGCAGGAGCGGGAGGGCCCAAGGCACCGGGGAGCTGTTTTTT	CASRSGRAQGTGELFF	TRBV7-8	TRBJ2-2	TRBD2
TGTGCCAGCTCCCGCGGGGGCAAGAACACTGAAGCTTTCTTT	CASSRGGKNTEAFF	TRBV18	TRBJ1-1	NA
TGTGCCAGCAGCCTAATAGTGGGGGGGAAGGGTGGCTACACCTTC	CASSLIVGGKGGYTF	TRBV7-2	TRBJ1-2	NA
TGTGCCAGCAGTAGCGACGTAGGTGGCTACACCTTC	CASSSDVGGYTF	TRBV2	TRBJ1-2	NA
TGTGCCAGCAGTATGACTAGCGGTACCTACGAGCAGTACTTC	CASSMTSGTYEQYF	TRBV27	TRBJ2-7	TRBD2
TGCGCCAGCAGCCAAGGGGTAACGAACAGCCTCCCCAGCTATGGCTACACCTTC	CASSQGVTNSLPSYGYTF	TRBV4-1	TRBJ1-2	NA
TGTGCCTGGCGAAAACGACAGGGTAGAGGCTACACCTTC	CAWRKRQGRGYTF	TRBV30	TRBJ1-2	TRBD1
TGTGCCAGTAGTATAGACCCAGGGGTCATGAACACTGAAGCTTTCTTT	CASSIDPGVMNTEAFF	TRBV19	TRBJ1-1	NA
TGCGCCAGCAGCTTGACAGGGAGCTCCTACGAGCAGTACTTC	CASSLTGSSYEQYF	TRBV5-1	TRBJ2-7	NA
TGTGCCAGCAGTGATCCATCTGAAGCTTTCTTT	CASSDPSEAFF	TRBV25-1	TRBJ1-1	NA
TGCGCCAGCAGCGAGGTGGGCTACGAGCAGTACTTC	CASSEVGYEQYF	TRBV5-1	TRBJ2-7	NA